The entry below describes one TCR beta chain. Authors' analysis steps: Amplifying reference gene primers gave estimates of nucleated cell counts. Profiled with immunoSEQ multiplex PCR; TCRdb holds only in-frame clones, not every one. That table supplies the V and J calls and clone size; D and trimming were determined from the DNA. The sample holds approximately 11,000 clones, 80% to 90% seen once. V shed 0 bases and J shed 3 bases, with 5 bases lying between them. Germline values: CDR1 SGHNT, CDR2 YYREEE (reference sequence). This CDR3 contains 13 residues. The data are from a study of blood T cell repertoires in COVID-19. Looking at the study overall: Material from acute and convalescent COVID-19 was sourced from the United States, Italy and Spain.

The clonotype originates from a human donor in a cohort sampled during active COVID-19. J is TRBJ2-3 and V is TRBV5-4; D gene uncertain. Source material: peripheral blood. The CDR3 bases are TGTGCCAGCAGCTTGGTCGGGACAGATACGCAGTATTTT. Amino acid sequence: CASSLVGTDTQYF.